The clone carrying this T cell receptor beta chain was counted a few times. The sample originates from a study of blood T cells in healthy people across ages. The CDR3 consists of 12 residues. V was pared by 5 bases and J by 2 bases, with 6 bases between. Germline values: CDR1 DFQATT, CDR2 SNEGSKA (reference sequence). Using a J-beta primer mix together with a sample-barcoded 5' primer, a second PCR was run for about 6 to 12 cycles. TCRdb analysed the 5' RACE reads with MiXCR anew, one entry per CDR3 protein. The sample includes about 1 million distinct CDR3 sequences, roughly a quarter of them seen just once. These data were also filed under a second study, of T cells of mothers and their children.

Sequenced sample: blood. The sequence was obtained from a girl aged 2-10 years in good health. The rearrangement uses TRBV20-1 and TRBJ1-4; D is uncertain. As DNA, the CDR3 is TGCAGTGCTTACCTTACTAATGAAAAACTGTTTTTT. Amino acids: CSAYLTNEKLFF.